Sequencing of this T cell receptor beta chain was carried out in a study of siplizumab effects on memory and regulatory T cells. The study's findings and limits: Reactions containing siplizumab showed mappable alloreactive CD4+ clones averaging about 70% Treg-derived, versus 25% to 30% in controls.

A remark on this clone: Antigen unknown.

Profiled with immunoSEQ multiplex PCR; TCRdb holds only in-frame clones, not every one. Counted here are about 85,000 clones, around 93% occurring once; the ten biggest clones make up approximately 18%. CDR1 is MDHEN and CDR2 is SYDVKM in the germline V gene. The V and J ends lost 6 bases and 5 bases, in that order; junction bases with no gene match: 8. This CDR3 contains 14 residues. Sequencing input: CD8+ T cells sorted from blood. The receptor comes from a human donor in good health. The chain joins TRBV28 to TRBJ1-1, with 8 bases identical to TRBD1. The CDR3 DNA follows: TGTGCCAGCAGGATACAGGGGGTTGGAACTGAAGCTTTCTTT. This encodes CASRIQGVGTEAFF.